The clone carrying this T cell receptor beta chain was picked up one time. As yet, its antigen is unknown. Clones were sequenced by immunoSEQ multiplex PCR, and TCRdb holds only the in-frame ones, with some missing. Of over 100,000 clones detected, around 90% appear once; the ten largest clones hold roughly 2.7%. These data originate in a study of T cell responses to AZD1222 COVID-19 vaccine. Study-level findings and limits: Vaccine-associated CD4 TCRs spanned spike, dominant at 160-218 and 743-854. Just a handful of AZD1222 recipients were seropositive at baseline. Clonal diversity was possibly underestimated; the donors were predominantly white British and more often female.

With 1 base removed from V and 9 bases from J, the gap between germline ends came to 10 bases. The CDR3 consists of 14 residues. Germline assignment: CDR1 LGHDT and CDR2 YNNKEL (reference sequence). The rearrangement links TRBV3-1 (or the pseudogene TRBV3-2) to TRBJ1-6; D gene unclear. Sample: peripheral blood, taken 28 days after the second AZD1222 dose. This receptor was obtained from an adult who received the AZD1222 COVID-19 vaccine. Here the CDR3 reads CASSQVLRGSPLHF. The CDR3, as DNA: TGTGCCAGCAGCCAAGTCTTACGCGGTTCACCCCTCCACTTT.